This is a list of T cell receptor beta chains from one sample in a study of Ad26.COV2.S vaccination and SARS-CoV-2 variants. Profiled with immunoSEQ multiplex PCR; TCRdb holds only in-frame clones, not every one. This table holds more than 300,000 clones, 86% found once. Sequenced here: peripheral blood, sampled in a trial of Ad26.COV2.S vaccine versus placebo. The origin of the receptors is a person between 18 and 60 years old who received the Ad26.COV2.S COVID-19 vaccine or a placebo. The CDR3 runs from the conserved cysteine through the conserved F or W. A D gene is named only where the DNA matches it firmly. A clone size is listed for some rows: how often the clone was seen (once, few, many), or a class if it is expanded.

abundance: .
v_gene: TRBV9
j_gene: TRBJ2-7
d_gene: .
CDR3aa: CASSPRDRPHEQYF
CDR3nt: TGTGCCAGCAGCCCCCGGGACCGACCCCACGAGCAGTACTTC

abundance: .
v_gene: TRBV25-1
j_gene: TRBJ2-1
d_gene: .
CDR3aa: CASSEGSYNEQFF
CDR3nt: TGTGCCAGCAGTGAAGGCTCCTACAATGAGCAGTTCTTC

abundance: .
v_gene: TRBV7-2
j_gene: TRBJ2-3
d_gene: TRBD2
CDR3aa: CASSAGGLPTDTQYF
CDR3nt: TGTGCCAGCAGCGCGGGGGGTCTCCCCACAGATACGCAGTATTTT

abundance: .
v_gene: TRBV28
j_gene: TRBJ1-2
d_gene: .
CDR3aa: CASRSVQGGNGYTF
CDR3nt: TGTGCCAGCAGATCCGTACAGGGTGGGAATGGCTACACCTTC

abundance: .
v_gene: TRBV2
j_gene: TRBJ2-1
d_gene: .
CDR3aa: CASSASGGDEQFF
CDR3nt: TGTGCCAGCAGTGCCAGCGGAGGGGATGAGCAGTTCTTC

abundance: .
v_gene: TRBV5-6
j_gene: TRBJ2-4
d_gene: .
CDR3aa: CASSFTATVAKNIQYF
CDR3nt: TGTGCCAGCAGCTTCACAGCGACAGTAGCCAAAAACATTCAGTACTTC

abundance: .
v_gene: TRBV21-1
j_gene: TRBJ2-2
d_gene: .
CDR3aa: CPPGQLPNTGELFF
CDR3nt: TGTCCTCCAGGACAGCTCCCGAACACCGGGGAGCTGTTTTTT

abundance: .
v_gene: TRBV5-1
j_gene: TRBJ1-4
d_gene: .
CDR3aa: CASSPYATNEKLFF
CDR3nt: TGCGCCAGCAGCCCCTATGCAACTAATGAAAAACTGTTTTTT

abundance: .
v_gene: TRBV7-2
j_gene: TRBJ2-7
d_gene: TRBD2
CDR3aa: CASSSQRGGYEQYF
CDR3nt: TGTGCCAGCAGCTCGCAGCGGGGGGGTTACGAGCAGTACTTC

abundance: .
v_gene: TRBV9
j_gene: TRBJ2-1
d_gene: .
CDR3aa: CASSVAGVVDEQFF
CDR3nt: TGTGCCAGCAGCGTAGCGGGAGTGGTCGATGAGCAGTTCTTC

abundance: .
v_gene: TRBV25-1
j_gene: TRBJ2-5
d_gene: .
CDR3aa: CASRGETQYF
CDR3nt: TGTGCCAGCAGAGGCGAGACCCAGTACTTC

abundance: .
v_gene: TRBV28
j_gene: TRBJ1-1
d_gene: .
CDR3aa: CASSSYRRNTEAFF
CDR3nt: TGTGCCAGCAGTTCTTACAGGAGAAACACTGAAGCTTTCTTT

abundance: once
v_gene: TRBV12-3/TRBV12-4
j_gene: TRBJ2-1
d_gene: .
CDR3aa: CASSTTDYNEQFF
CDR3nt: TGTGCCAGCAGTACGACGGATTACAATGAGCAGTTCTTC

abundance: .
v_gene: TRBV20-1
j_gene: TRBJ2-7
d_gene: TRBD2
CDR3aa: CSASREGFSYEQYF
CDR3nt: TGCAGTGCTAGTAGGGAGGGGTTCTCCTACGAGCAGTACTTC

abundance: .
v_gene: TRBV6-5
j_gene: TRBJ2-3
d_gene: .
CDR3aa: CASSYRGLASTDTQYF
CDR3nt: TGTGCCAGCAGTTACCGGGGGCTTGCTAGCACAGATACGCAGTATTTT

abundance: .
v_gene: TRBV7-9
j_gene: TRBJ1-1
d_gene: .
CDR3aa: CARDSNTEAFF
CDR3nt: TGTGCCAGGGACTCGAACACTGAAGCTTTCTTT

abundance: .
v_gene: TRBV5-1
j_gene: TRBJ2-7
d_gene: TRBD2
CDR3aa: CASSPSGGVTYEQYF
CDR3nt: TGCGCCAGCAGCCCTAGCGGGGGGGTGACCTACGAGCAGTACTTC

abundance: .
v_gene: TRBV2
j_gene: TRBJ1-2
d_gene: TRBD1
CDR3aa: CASSVKGTEASNYGYTF
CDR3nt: TGTGCCAGCTCCGTTAAAGGGACAGAAGCCTCTAACTATGGCTACACCTTC

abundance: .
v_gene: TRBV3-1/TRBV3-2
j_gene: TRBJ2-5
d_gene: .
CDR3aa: CASSQGGGRGKETQYF
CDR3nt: TGTGCCAGCAGCCAAGGAGGTGGCCGGGGAAAAGAGACCCAGTACTTC

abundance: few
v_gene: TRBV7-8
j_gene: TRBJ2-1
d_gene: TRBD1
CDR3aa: CASSRSGTGVGNEQFF
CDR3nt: TGTGCCAGCAGCCGTTCGGGGACAGGGGTAGGCAATGAGCAGTTCTTC

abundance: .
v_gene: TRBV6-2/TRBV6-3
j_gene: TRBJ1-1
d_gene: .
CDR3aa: CASSYLIPPTGSPNTEAFF
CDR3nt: TGTGCCAGCAGTTACCTCATTCCGCCGACAGGATCCCCGAACACTGAAGCTTTCTTT

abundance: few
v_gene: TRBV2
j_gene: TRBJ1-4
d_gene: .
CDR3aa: CASREQPWEKLFF
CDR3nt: TGTGCCAGCAGGGAACAGCCCTGGGAAAAACTGTTTTTT

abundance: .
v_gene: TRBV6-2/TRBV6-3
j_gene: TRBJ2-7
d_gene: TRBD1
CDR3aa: CASSLRGQTAEQYF
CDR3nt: TGTGCCAGCAGTTTGAGGGGGCAAACCGCCGAGCAGTACTTC

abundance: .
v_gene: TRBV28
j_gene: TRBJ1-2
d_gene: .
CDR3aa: CASSLDATQGRRYGYTF
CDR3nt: TGTGCCAGCAGTTTAGATGCCACACAGGGAAGACGGTATGGCTACACCTTC

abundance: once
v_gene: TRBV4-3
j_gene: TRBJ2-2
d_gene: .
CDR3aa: CASSQDGRVTGELFF
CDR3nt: TGCGCCAGCAGCCAAGATGGCAGGGTGACCGGGGAGCTGTTTTTT

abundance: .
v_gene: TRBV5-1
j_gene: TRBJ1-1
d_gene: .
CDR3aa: CASSLPPGPEAFF
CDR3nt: TGCGCCAGCAGCCTCCCGCCGGGTCCTGAAGCTTTCTTT

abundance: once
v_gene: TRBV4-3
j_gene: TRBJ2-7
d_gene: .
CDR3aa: CASSRVQSGDYEQYF
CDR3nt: TGCGCCAGCAGCCGAGTACAGTCAGGGGACTACGAGCAGTACTTC

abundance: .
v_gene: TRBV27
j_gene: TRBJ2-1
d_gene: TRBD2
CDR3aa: CASGTSGNSYNEQFF
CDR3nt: TGTGCCAGTGGGACTAGCGGAAACTCCTACAATGAGCAGTTCTTC

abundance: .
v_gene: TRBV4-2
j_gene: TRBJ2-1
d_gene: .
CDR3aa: CASNQGSGAYNEQFF
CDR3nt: TGTGCCAGCAACCAGGGGAGCGGGGCCTACAATGAGCAGTTCTTC

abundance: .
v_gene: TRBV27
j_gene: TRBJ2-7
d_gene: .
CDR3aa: CASSLKDSYEQYF
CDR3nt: TGTGCCAGCAGTTTAAAGGATTCCTACGAGCAGTACTTC

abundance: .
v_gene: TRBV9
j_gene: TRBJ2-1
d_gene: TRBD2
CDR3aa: CASERLAENEQFF
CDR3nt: TGTGCCAGCGAGCGACTAGCGGAAAATGAGCAGTTCTTC

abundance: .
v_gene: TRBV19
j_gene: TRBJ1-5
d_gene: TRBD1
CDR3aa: CASSIGQGEGQPQHF
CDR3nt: TGTGCCAGTAGTATAGGACAGGGAGAGGGTCAGCCCCAGCATTTT

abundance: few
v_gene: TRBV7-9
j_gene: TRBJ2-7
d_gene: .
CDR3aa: CASSSSGVLQQYF
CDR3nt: TGTGCCAGCAGCTCATCAGGGGTCCTCCAGCAGTACTTC

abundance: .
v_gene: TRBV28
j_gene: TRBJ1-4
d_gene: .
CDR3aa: CASNFQTAGNEKLFF
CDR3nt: TGTGCCAGCAATTTCCAGACAGCAGGAAATGAAAAACTGTTTTTT

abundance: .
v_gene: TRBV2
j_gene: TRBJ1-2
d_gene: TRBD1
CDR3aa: CASSGTGGYYGYTF
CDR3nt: TGTGCCAGCAGTGGGACAGGGGGCTACTATGGCTACACCTTC

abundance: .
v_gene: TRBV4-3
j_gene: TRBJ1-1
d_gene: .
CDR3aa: CASSHRTGGTEAFF
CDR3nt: TGCGCCAGCAGCCACAGGACGGGGGGCACTGAAGCTTTCTTT

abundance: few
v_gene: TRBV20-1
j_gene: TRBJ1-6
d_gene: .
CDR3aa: CSARGNSPLHF
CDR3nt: TGCAGTGCTAGGGGGAATTCACCCCTCCACTTT

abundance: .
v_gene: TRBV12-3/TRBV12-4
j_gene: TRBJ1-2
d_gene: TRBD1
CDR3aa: CASSPDRVHGYTF
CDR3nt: TGTGCCAGCAGCCCAGACAGGGTCCATGGCTACACCTTC

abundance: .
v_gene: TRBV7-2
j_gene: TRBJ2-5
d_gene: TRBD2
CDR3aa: CASSRPGTSGRLQETQYF
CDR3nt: TGTGCCAGCAGCCGTCCCGGGACTAGCGGGAGACTCCAAGAGACCCAGTACTTC

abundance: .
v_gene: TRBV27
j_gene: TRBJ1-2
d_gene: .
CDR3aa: CASRQGLGGYTF
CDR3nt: TGTGCCAGCAGACAGGGTCTAGGTGGCTACACCTTC

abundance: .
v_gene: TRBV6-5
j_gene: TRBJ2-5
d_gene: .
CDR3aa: CASSSYQETQYF
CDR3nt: TGTGCCAGCAGCTCGTACCAAGAGACCCAGTACTTC

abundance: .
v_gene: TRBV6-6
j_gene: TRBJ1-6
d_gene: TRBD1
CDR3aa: CASSYSQGGSPLHF
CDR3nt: TGTGCCAGCAGTTACTCGCAGGGGGGGTCACCCCTCCACTTT

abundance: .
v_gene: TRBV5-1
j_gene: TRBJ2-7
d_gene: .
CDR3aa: CASRAGAGAYEQYF
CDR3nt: TGCGCCAGCAGGGCGGGGGCAGGGGCCTACGAGCAGTACTTC

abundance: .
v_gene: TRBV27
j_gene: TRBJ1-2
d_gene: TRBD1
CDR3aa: CASSPSTGVGYTF
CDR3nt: TGTGCCAGCAGTCCCTCGACAGGGGTTGGCTACACCTTC

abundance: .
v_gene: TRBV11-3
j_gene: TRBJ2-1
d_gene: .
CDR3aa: CASSLIAGAYNEQFF
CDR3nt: TGTGCCAGCAGCTTAATAGCAGGGGCGTACAATGAGCAGTTCTTC

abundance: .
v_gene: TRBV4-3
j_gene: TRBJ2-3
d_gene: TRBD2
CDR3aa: CASSQDSAGGGDTQYF
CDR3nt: TGCGCCAGCAGCCAAGATTCAGCGGGAGGTGGGGATACGCAGTATTTT

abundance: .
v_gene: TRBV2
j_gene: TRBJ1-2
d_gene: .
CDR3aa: CASTNGPYGYTF
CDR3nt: TGTGCCAGCACAAACGGCCCCTATGGCTACACCTTC

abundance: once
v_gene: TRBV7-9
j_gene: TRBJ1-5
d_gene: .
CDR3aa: CASSPPGGSNQPQHF
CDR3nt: TGTGCCAGCAGCCCGCCCGGAGGTAGCAATCAGCCCCAGCATTTT

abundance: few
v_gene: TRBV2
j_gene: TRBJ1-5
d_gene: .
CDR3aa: CASSEDFASPQHF
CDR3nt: TGTGCCAGCAGTGAGGACTTTGCATCACCCCAGCATTTT

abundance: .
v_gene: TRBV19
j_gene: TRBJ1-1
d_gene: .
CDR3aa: CASSLQAGTEAFF
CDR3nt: TGTGCCAGTAGTTTGCAGGCGGGAACTGAAGCTTTCTTT

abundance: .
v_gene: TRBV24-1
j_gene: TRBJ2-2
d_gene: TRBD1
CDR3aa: CATSDLRGTENTGELFF
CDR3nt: TGTGCCACCAGTGATTTGCGAGGGACAGAGAACACCGGGGAGCTGTTTTTT

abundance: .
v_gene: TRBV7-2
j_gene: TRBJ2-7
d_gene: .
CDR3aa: CASSLRAWTLYEQYF
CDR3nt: TGTGCCAGCAGCTTAAGGGCTTGGACTCTCTACGAGCAGTACTTC